Below are 10 T cell receptor beta chains sequenced from a single sample in a study of radiation and T cells in renal cell carcinoma. The table came from immunoSEQ multiplex PCR; TCRdb's copy has only in-frame clones and leaves some out. The data hold approximately 79,000 clones, with roughly 82% observed a single time. Time point noted: blood 2 weeks post-SBRT. As to treatment: 15 Gy SBRT to primary tumor, nephrectomy 4 weeks later. This sample comprised blood, obtained from a patient whose treatment included radiotherapy and nephrectomy. The receptors derive from a man between 60 and 75 years old with renal cell carcinoma.

The chain uses TRBV11-2 and TRBJ2-7, with TRBD2 identical over 9 bases. The germline V gene has CDR1 SGHAT and CDR2 FQNNGV. This CDR3 contains 14 residues. V lost 0 bases and J lost 7; bases outside the gene matches: 4. CDR3 loop: CASSLELREGEQYF. CDR3 DNA sequence: TGTGCCAGCAGCTTAGAGCTGCGGGAGGGGGAGCAGTACTTC.

The V gene is TRBV25-1, the J gene TRBJ2-1; unclear D gene. The CDR3 has 15 residues. Germline loops: CDR1 MGHDK, CDR2 SYGVNS. Trimming cost V 3 bases and J 0 bases, with 9 bases left between them. The CDR3 sequence: CASSDLGRSYNEQFF. In DNA form, the CDR3 reads TGTGCCAGCAGTGACCTAGGACGCTCCTACAATGAGCAGTTCTTC. The full variable domain, completed using reference TRBV25-1 and TRBJ2-1, is EADIYQTPRYLVIGTGKKITLECSQTMGHDKMYWYQQDPGMELHLIHYSYGVNSTEKGDLSSESTVSRIRTEHFPLTLESARPSHTSQYLCASSDLGRSYNEQFFGPGTRLTVL.

V usage is TRBV27 and J usage is TRBJ1-5; 8 nucleotides line up with TRBD1. V lost 6 bases and J lost 6; bases outside the gene matches: 7. Germline CDR1 MNHEY, CDR2 SMNVEV (reference sequence). The CDR3 has 14 amino acids. The CDR3 sequence: CASRPGGVSQPQHF. CDR3 nucleotides: TGTGCCAGCAGACCAGGGGGCGTGAGTCAGCCCCAGCATTTT.

This clone was counted once. This sequence joins TRBV19 and TRBJ2-2, with D possibly being TRBD1 (6 bases). V gave up 2 bases and J gave up 4 bases, with 17 bases separating them. CDR1 is LNHDA and CDR2 is SQIVND in the germline V gene (reference sequence). The CDR3 totals 17 residues. This CDR3 reads CASSIRGRGSGTGELFF. The CDR3 nucleotides read TGTGCCAGTAGTATACGGGGCAGGGGTTCGGGCACCGGGGAGCTGTTTTTT.

The rearrangement uses TRBV10-2 and TRBJ2-3, with 7 bases lining up with TRBD2. CDR1 is WSHSY and CDR2 is SAAADI in the germline V gene. V shed 2 bases, J shed 5 bases, and the junction held 7 bases outside the gene matches. CDR3 length: 15 residues. In DNA form, the CDR3 reads TGCGCCAGCAGTGAGGGGGGGGTCGGAAGAGATACGCAGTATTTT. This gives the protein CASSEGGVGRDTQYF.

This clone qualifies as medium-sized. The chain joins TRBV19 to TRBJ1-3; no reliable D call. V lost 7 bases and J lost 0, with 16 bases in between. Germline loops: CDR1 LNHDA, CDR2 SQIVND (reference sequence). The CDR3 spans 16 residues. The CDR3: CASTSMQESSGNTIYF. The CDR3 region has the DNA TGTGCCAGTACATCCATGCAGGAGAGCTCTGGAAACACCATATATTTT.

The CDR3 DNA is TGTGCCAGCAGCTTCGCAAGGGGGCGGACAGATACGCAGTATTTT. Translating gives CASSFARGRTDTQYF. The chain has TRBV7-3 and TRBJ2-3; 7 bases align to TRBD1. CDR3 length equals 15 residues. The germline V gene has CDR1 SGHTA and CDR2 FQGTGA. Trimming took 3 bases from V and 3 from J; bases not matched to a gene: 6.

V and J are TRBV19 and TRBJ2-5; the D gene is possibly TRBD1 (6 bases). Deletions cut 5 bases from V and 5 bases from J, with 21 bases between. Germline assignment: CDR1 LNHDA and CDR2 SQIVND (reference sequence). The CDR3 runs 16 residues. The CDR3 region is CASSAKQQGDGETQYF. The DNA of the CDR3 is TGTGCCAGTAGTGCCAAACAACAGGGCGACGGGGAGACCCAGTACTTC.

This chain links TRBV6-5 with TRBJ2-1; no firm D call. V shed 2 bases and J shed 10 bases, with 15 bases lying between them. Per germline, CDR1 MNHEY and CDR2 SVGAGI. CDR3 length: 14 residues. The CDR3 DNA reads as TGTGCCAGCAGTTACGAGCCGTCTGGTCCCGAGCAGTTCTTC. Its protein product is CASSYEPSGPEQFF.

V and J are TRBV4-1 and TRBJ2-1; the D gene could be TRBD1 or TRBD2 (5 bases each). Between the trimmed V and J ends, which lost 1 base and 6 bases, there was a span of 25 bases. The CDR3 runs to 19 residues. Germline CDR1 MGHRA, CDR2 YSYEKL. The CDR3 region has the DNA TGCGCCAGCAGCCAAGTGGGGGTGGGACGGACCCAAAGGGGCAATGAGCAGTTCTTC. It codes for CASSQVGVGRTQRGNEQFF.